A selection of T cell receptor beta chains follows, all from one sample in a study of blood T cells in healthy people across ages. TCRdb recomputed calls from the 5' RACE reads with MiXCR, one row per CDR3 protein. The table includes about 1,800,000 distinct CDR3 sequences, roughly 27% detected once. The specimen sequenced was blood. These TCRs come from a woman under 40 in good health. Each CDR3 is given with its conserved first and last residue. Each record gives: D gene, J gene, clone size, V gene, CDR3 protein, CDR3 DNA. The D gene is left open where the match is weak. For some rows the clone size is stated as once, few or many, or as a class when expanded; others skip it.

TRBD2 | TRBJ2-5 | - | TRBV7-3 | CASSQGTAGGQETQYF | TGTGCCAGCAGCCAAGGAACAGCGGGGGGCCAAGAGACCCAGTACTTC
TRBD1 | TRBJ1-2 | - | TRBV9 | CASSDRGNNYGYTF | TGTGCCAGCAGCGACAGGGGGAATAACTATGGCTACACCTTC
- | TRBJ2-3 | - | TRBV29-1 | CSVGPSDQPTDTQYF | TGCAGCGTTGGCCCCAGCGACCAACCCACAGATACGCAGTATTTT
TRBD1 | TRBJ2-5 | many | TRBV7-2 | CASSLVTGGETQYF | TGTGCCAGCAGCTTAGTCACAGGGGGTGAGACCCAGTACTTC
TRBD1 | TRBJ1-2 | - | TRBV7-2 | CASSLVGQGGGYTF | TGTGCCAGCAGCTTAGTTGGACAGGGGGGCGGCTACACCTTC
- | TRBJ1-5 | few | TRBV19 | CARPRGRGHQPQHF | TGTGCCAGACCACGAGGGAGGGGACATCAGCCCCAGCATTTT
- | TRBJ2-1 | few | TRBV6-6 | CASRVLSYNEQFF | TGTGCCAGCCGAGTTTTATCTTACAATGAGCAGTTCTTC
- | TRBJ2-7 | - | TRBV7-7 | CASSLATSSYNEQYF | TGTGCCAGCAGCTTAGCAACAAGCTCCTACAATGAGCAGTACTTC
TRBD2 | TRBJ2-4 | - | TRBV10-3 | CAIGLANEQYF | TGCGCCATCGGACTAGCGAATGAGCAGTACTTC
- | TRBJ1-2 | few | TRBV27 | CASSLSPGSPSGYTF | TGTGCCAGCAGTTTATCGCCAGGGTCACCATCTGGCTACACCTTC
- | TRBJ2-3 | - | TRBV20-1 | CSATMGSGAITDTQYF | TGCAGTGCCACAATGGGGTCCGGGGCAATCACAGATACGCAGTATTTT
- | TRBJ2-7 | once | TRBV3-1 | CANSRAGVEQYF | TGTGCCAACAGCCGTGCAGGGGTCGAGCAGTACTTC
- | TRBJ2-1 | few | TRBV12-3/TRBV12-4 | CASSPLLDEQFF | TGTGCCAGCAGTCCCCTGTTGGATGAGCAGTTCTTC
- | TRBJ2-3 | - | TRBV6-6 | CASSYSPREDTQYF | TGTGCCAGCAGTTACAGTCCCAGGGAAGATACGCAGTATTTT
TRBD1 | TRBJ2-7 | many | TRBV20-1 | CSASLDRVKYF | TGCAGTGCTTCCCTGGACAGGGTAAAGTACTTC
- | TRBJ2-5 | - | TRBV20-1 | CSAPEGGRETQYF | TGCAGTGCTCCTGAGGGGGGACGGGAGACCCAGTACTTC
- | TRBJ2-5 | - | TRBV2 | CASTEVAGVTQYF | TGTGCCAGCACGGAGGTAGCTGGGGTGACCCAGTACTTC
- | TRBJ2-3 | - | TRBV15 | CATSRDGALADTQYF | TGTGCCACCAGCAGAGATGGAGCCCTCGCAGATACGCAGTATTTT
- | TRBJ2-5 | many | TRBV28 | CASSFGGLEETQYF | TGTGCCAGCAGTTTTGGGGGCCTAGAAGAGACCCAGTACTTC
TRBD1 | TRBJ1-5 | few | TRBV30 | CAWSRSGGRNQPQHF | TGTGCCTGGAGTCGGTCAGGGGGACGCAATCAGCCCCAGCATTTT
TRBD2 | TRBJ2-3 | - | TRBV12-5 | CASQIAGGTNTDTQYF | TGTGCTAGTCAAATAGCGGGAGGGACTAACACAGATACGCAGTATTTT
- | TRBJ1-3 | - | TRBV24-1 | CAIGRVASGNTIYF | TGTGCCATAGGTCGGGTCGCGTCAGGAAACACCATATATTTT
- | TRBJ2-7 | - | TRBV5-1 | CASSMRESHEQYF | TGCGCCAGCAGCATGAGGGAGTCCCACGAGCAGTACTTC
- | TRBJ2-1 | - | TRBV11-2 | CASNKVDSRWREQFF | TGTGCCAGCAACAAGGTAGACTCGCGATGGAGGGAGCAGTTCTTC
TRBD2 | TRBJ2-3 | few | TRBV20-1 | CSARKKAGGPFSTQYF | TGCAGTGCTAGAAAAAAAGCGGGAGGGCCCTTTAGCACGCAGTATTTT
- | TRBJ2-7 | many | TRBV4-2 | CASSQVLDSSYEQYF | TGTGCCAGCAGCCAAGTACTCGACAGCTCCTACGAGCAGTACTTC
- | TRBJ1-1 | - | TRBV25-1 | CASSDFPGVGANTEAFF | TGTGCCAGCAGTGATTTCCCAGGGGTCGGGGCGAACACTGAAGCTTTCTTT
- | TRBJ1-1 | - | TRBV7-2 | CASSLMGATVGTEAFF | TGTGCCAGCAGCTTAATGGGGGCCACAGTGGGAACTGAAGCTTTCTTT
- | TRBJ2-1 | - | TRBV27 | CASSFTGSNDQFF | TGTGCCAGCAGTTTCACAGGAAGCAATGATCAGTTCTTC
TRBD1 | TRBJ2-7 | many | TRBV6-5 | CASGQGASNEQYF | TGTGCCTCCGGCCAGGGGGCTTCGAACGAGCAGTACTTC
TRBD1 | TRBJ1-2 | many | TRBV7-2 | CASRDGQGNYGYTF | TGTGCCAGCAGAGACGGACAGGGGAACTATGGCTACACCTTC
TRBD1 | TRBJ2-7 | - | TRBV2 | CASSLRTGIASEQYF | TGTGCCAGCAGTCTACGGACAGGGATAGCCAGCGAGCAGTACTTC
- | TRBJ2-2 | once | TRBV28 | CASTAGGVGTGELFF | TGTGCCAGCACCGCCGGAGGGGTGGGCACCGGGGAGCTGTTTTTT
- | TRBJ2-5 | - | TRBV25-1 | CASSEFGFTPSGETQYF | TGTGCCAGCAGTGAATTCGGGTTCACGCCGAGCGGAGAGACCCAGTACTTC
TRBD1 | TRBJ2-1 | few | TRBV27 | CASSGYRGRVDNEQFF | TGTGCCAGCAGTGGTTACAGGGGAAGGGTAGACAATGAGCAGTTCTTC
- | TRBJ1-2 | many | TRBV6-5 | CASRNRVYDYGYTF | TGTGCCAGCAGAAACAGGGTGTACGACTATGGCTACACCTTC
- | TRBJ2-7 | - | TRBV9 | CASSLVGNYNEQYF | TGTGCCAGCAGCTTGGTAGGGAACTACAATGAGCAGTACTTC
TRBD1 | TRBJ1-2 | - | TRBV9 | CASSPRGEYGYTF | TGTGCCAGCAGTCCCAGGGGGGAGTATGGCTACACCTTC
TRBD1 | TRBJ2-2 | few | TRBV5-1 | CASSLGGTGWTGELFF | TGCGCCAGCAGCTTGGGAGGGACAGGTTGGACCGGGGAGCTGTTTTTT
- | TRBJ1-2 | - | TRBV7-2 | CASSAEGGQNGYTF | TGTGCCAGCAGCGCTGAAGGAGGGCAGAATGGCTACACCTTC
- | TRBJ2-7 | many | TRBV6-5 | CASSPPRRSSYEQYF | TGTGCCAGCAGTCCACCGCGCAGGTCTTCCTACGAGCAGTACTTC
TRBD2 | TRBJ2-1 | many | TRBV10-3 | CATAGTSGGNEQFF | TGTGCCACCGCGGGGACTAGCGGGGGCAATGAGCAGTTCTTC
- | TRBJ2-7 | once | TRBV4-3 | CASSQDPGTFPYEQYF | TGCGCCAGCAGCCAAGATCCGGGGACTTTTCCCTACGAGCAGTACTTC
TRBD2 | TRBJ2-5 | - | TRBV18 | CASGAGTSGALRETQYF | TGTGCCAGCGGAGCCGGGACTAGCGGGGCCCTTCGGGAGACCCAGTACTTC
- | TRBJ2-3 | - | TRBV29-1 | CSAGWGAGADTQYF | TGCAGCGCCGGTTGGGGGGCGGGAGCAGATACGCAGTATTTT
- | TRBJ2-7 | - | TRBV20-1 | CSASLQGRYEQYF | TGCAGTGCTAGTCTTCAGGGGAGGTACGAGCAGTACTTC
TRBD2 | TRBJ2-2 | few | TRBV9 | CASSAPGLAGLGELFF | TGTGCCAGCAGCGCCCCGGGACTAGCGGGTTTAGGGGAGCTGTTTTTT
TRBD1 | TRBJ1-1 | once | TRBV5-1 | CASSLVGTGGLNTEAFF | TGCGCCAGCAGCTTGGTAGGGACAGGGGGTTTGAACACCGAAGCTTTCTTT
- | TRBJ1-2 | - | TRBV7-2 | CASSLAAGGIYGYTF | TGTGCCAGCAGCTTAGCTGCCGGAGGAATATATGGCTACACCTTC
- | TRBJ2-5 | - | TRBV5-1 | CASTQPGQQETQYF | TGCGCCAGCACCCAGCCCGGACAGCAAGAGACCCAGTACTTC